This T cell receptor (beta chain) was observed in a study of cytomegalovirus exposure and HLA in healthy donors. Study-wide context: Genetic ancestry analysis placed over 75% of the 398 donors that were genotyped in the Caucasian-associated cluster. Findings of the study overall: A later analysis linked a missense variant in DCLRE1C to the trimming of TCR beta V and J genes. What a later analysis reportedly showed was that an Asian-associated ancestry cluster had fewer N-insertions than the approximately 700-donor mean. Most TCR beta V segments were productive about 90% or about 30% of the time in an earlier analysis.

The trim removed 2 bases at V and 0 bases at J, leaving 1 base unmatched. The CDR3 extends over 14 amino acids. Germline lookup yields CDR1 SGHNT and CDR2 YYREEE (reference sequence). Points on this clone: Its matching antigen is unknown.

The PCR used 60 Vbeta and 13 Jbeta primers. Method: immunoSEQ multiplex PCR; TCRdb's copy keeps in-frame clones and lacks some. The sample consists of 90,000 to 110,000 clones, over 75% of them appearing once. The rearrangement uses TRBV5-4 and TRBJ1-2, with TRBD1 matching 7 bases. Sample: PBMCs. This TCR was sampled from a man aged 30 to 45 in good health and CMV-seropositive. The CDR3 bases are TGTGCCAGCAGCTTCGGACAGGCTAACTATGGCTACACCTTC. Encoded protein: CASSFGQANYGYTF. The full variable domain, completed using reference TRBV5-4 and TRBJ1-2, is ETGVTQSPTHLIKTRGQQVTLRCSSQSGHNTVSWYQQALGQGPQFIFQYYREEENGRGNFPPRFSGLQFPNYSSELNVNALELDDSALYLCASSFGQANYGYTFGSGTRLTVV.